The subject of this entry is one T cell receptor (beta chain). Its antigen is as yet unknown. Germline-derived CDR1 and CDR2 are SGHRS and YFSETQ. This CDR3 comprises 15 residues. The junction had 3 bases not matched to a gene; V was cut back by 0 bases and J by 0 bases. TCRdb itself ran the 5' RACE reads through MiXCR, one entry per CDR3 protein. Here the sample spans roughly 240,000 distinct CDR3 sequences, over 6.5% being singletons. This entry is derived from a study of T cells after yellow fever vaccination. General study findings and limits: At 95% to 98% for CD4 and 88% for CD8, most primary-vaccination clones showed up again after the booster. Faster peaking, at day 5 versus 15, marked a secondary response that was weaker.

The source was CD4+ T cells sorted from PBMCs, collected on the day of the yellow fever booster vaccination. The TCR originated in a man aged 30-40 years who received the YFV17D yellow fever vaccine. This chain joins TRBV5-1 and TRBJ2-7; 7 nucleotides line up with TRBD1. The CDR3 DNA reads as TGCGCCAGCAGCTTGGTAGGGACAGCCTCCTACGAGCAGTACTTC. This codes for CASSLVGTASYEQYF.